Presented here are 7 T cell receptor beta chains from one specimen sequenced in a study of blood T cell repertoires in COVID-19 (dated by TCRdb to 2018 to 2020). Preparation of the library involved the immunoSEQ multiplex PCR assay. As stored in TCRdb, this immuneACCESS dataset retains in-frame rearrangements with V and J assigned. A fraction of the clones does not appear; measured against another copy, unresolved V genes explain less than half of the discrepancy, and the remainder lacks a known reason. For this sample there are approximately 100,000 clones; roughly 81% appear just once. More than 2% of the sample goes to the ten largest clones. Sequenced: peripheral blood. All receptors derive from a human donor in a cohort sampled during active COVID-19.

CDR3 amino acids: CASSLVGQGGMNSPLHF. CDR3 sequence (DNA): TGTGCCAGCAGCTTAGTCGGGCAGGGAGGGATGAATTCACCCCTCCACTTT. V and J are TRBV7-8 and TRBJ1-6; D perhaps matches TRBD1 (5 bases). The CDR3 has 17 residues. The germline gives CDR1 SGHVS, CDR2 FQNEAQ. V lost 1 base and J lost 7, with 17 bases in between.

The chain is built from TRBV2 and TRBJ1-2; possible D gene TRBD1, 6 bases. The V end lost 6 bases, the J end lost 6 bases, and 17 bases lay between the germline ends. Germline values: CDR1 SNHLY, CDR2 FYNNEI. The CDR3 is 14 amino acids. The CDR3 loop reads CASRRDILTDGYTF. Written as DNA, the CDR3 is TGTGCCAGCAGGAGGGACATTCTCACGGATGGCTACACCTTC.

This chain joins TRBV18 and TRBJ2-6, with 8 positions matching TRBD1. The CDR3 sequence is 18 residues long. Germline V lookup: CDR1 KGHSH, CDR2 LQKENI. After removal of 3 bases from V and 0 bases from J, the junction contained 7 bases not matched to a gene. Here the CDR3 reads CASSPGQGVGSGANVLTF. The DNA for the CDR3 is TGTGCCAGCTCACCTGGACAGGGTGTCGGCTCTGGGGCCAACGTCCTGACTTTC.

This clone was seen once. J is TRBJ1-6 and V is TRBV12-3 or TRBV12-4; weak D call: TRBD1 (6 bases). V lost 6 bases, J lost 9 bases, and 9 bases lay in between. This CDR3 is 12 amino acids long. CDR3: CASSPGVSPLHF. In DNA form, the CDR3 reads TGTGCCAGCAGCCCAGGGGTTTCACCCCTCCACTTT.

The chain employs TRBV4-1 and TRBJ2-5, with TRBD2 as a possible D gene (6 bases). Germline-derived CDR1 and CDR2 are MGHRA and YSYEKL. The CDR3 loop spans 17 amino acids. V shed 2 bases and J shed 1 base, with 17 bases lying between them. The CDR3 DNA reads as TGCGCCAGCAGCCAACTGGGGCTTATCGGGGGCCAAGAGACCCAGTACTTC. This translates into CASSQLGLIGGQETQYF.

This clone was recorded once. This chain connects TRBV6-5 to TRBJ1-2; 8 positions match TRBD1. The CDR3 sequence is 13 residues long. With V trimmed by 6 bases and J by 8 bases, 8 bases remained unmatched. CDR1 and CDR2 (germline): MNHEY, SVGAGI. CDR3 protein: CASSPQGVGGYTF. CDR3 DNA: TGTGCCAGCAGCCCACAGGGGGTGGGGGGCTACACCTTC.

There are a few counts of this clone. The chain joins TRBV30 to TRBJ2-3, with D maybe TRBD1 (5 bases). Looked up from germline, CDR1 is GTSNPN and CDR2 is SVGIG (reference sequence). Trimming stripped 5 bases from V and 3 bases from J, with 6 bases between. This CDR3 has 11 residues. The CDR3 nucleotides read TGTGCCTGGTCAGGGACAGATACGCAGTATTTT. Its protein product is CAWSGTDTQYF.